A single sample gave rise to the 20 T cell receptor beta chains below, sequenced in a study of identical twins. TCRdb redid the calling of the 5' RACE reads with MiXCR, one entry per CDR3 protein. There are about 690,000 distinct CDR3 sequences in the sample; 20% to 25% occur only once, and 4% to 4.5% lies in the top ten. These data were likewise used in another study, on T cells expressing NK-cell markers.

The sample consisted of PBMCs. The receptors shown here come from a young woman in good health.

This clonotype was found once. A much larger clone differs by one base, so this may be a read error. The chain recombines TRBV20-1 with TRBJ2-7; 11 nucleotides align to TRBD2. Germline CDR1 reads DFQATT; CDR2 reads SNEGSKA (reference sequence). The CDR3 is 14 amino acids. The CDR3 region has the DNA TGCAGTGCTAGAGTAGCGCTAGCGGGAGGCAAGCAGTGCTTC. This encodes CSARVALAGGKQCF.

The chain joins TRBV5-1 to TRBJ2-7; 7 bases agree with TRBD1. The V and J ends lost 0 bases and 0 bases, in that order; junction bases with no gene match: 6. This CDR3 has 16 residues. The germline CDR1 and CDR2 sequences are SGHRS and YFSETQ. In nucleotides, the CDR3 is TGCGCCAGCAGCTTGGCGACAGGGTTAAGCTCCTACGAGCAGTACTTC. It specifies CASSLATGLSSYEQYF.

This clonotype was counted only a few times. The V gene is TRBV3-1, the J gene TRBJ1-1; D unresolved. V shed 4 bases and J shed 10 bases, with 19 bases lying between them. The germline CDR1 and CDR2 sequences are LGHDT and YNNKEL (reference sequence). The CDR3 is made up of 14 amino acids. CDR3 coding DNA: TGTGCCAGCAGCCCCCACGTGGGTTCTCCCCCAGCTTTCTTT. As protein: CASSPHVGSPPAFF. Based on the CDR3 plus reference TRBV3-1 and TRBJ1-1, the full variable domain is DTAVSQTPKYLVTQMGNDKSIKCEQNLGHDTMYWYKQDSKKFLKIMFSYNNKELIINETVPNRFSPKSPDKAHLNLHINSLELGDSAVYFCASSPHVGSPPAFFGQGTRLTVV.

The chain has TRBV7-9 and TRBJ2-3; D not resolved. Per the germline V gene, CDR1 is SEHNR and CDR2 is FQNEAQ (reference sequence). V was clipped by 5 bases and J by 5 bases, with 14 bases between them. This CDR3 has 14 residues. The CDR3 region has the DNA TGTGCCAGCAGCCTAGACGGCTGGATAGATACGCAGTATTTT. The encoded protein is CASSLDGWIDTQYF.

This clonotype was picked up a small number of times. The DNA of the CDR3 is TGTGCCAGCAGTCGCCTCGACGGAGAGACCTACGAGCAGTACTTC. Translating it yields CASSRLDGETYEQYF. The J gene is TRBJ2-7, the V gene TRBV6-1; unclear D gene. The CDR3 runs to 15 residues. Trimming took 5 bases from V and 2 from J, leaving 16 bases between them. Germline V gene data show CDR1 as MNHNS and CDR2 as SASEGT.

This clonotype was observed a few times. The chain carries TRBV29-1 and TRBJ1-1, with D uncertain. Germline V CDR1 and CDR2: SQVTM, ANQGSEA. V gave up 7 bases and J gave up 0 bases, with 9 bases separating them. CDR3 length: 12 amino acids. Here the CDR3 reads CSAQDLNTEAFF. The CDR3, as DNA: TGCAGCGCCCAGGACCTGAACACTGAAGCTTTCTTT.

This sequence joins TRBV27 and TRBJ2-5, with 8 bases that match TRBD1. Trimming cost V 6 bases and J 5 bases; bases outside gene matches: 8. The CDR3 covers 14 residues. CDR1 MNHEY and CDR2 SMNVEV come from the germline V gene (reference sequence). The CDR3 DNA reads TGTGCCAGCAGCGGACAGGGATCGTTCGAGACCCAGTACTTC. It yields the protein CASSGQGSFETQYF.

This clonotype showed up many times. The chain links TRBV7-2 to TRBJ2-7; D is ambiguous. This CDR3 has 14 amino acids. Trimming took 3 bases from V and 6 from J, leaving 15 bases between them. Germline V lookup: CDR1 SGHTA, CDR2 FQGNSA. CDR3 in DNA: TGTGCCAGCAGCTTCTTCCCTATTGCGAGCGAGCAGTACTTC. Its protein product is CASSFFPIASEQYF.

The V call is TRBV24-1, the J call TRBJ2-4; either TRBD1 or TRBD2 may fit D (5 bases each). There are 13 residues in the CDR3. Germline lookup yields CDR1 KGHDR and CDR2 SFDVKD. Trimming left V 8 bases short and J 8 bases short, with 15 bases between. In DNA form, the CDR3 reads TGTGCCACCAAGGGACGGGGTGCGGACATTCAGTACTTC. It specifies CATKGRGADIQYF.

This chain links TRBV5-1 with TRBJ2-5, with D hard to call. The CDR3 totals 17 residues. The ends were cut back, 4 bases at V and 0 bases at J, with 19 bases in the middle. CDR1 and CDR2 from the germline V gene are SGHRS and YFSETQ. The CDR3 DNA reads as TGCGCCAGCAGCGCGCACCGCGGTGGCAGGTACCAAGAGACCCAGTACTTC. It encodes CASSAHRGGRYQETQYF. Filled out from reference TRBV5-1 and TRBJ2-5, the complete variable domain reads KAGVTQTPRYLIKTRGQQVTLSCSPISGHRSVSWYQQTPGQGLQFLFEYFSETQRNKGNFPGRFSGRQFSNSRSEMNVSTLELGDSALYLCASSAHRGGRYQETQYFGPGTRLLVL.

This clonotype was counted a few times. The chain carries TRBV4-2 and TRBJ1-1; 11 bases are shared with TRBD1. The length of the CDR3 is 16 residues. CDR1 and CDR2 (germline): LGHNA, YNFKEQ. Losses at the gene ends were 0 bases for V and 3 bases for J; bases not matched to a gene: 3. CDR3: CASSQDKGQGDTEAFF. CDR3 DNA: TGTGCCAGCAGCCAAGATAAGGGACAGGGGGACACTGAAGCTTTCTTT.

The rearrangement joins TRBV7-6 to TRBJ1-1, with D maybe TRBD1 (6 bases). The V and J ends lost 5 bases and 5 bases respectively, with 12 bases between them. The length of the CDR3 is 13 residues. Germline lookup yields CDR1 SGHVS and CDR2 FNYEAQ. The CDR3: CASSRGGKTEAFF. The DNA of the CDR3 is TGTGCCAGCAGCAGAGGGGGGAAGACTGAAGCTTTCTTT. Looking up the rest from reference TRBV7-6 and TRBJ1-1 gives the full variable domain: GAGVSQSPRYKVTKRGQDVALRCDPISGHVSLYWYRQALGQGPEFLTYFNYEAQQDKSGLPNDRFSAERPEGSISTLTIQRTEQRDSAMYRCASSRGGKTEAFFGQGTRLTVV.

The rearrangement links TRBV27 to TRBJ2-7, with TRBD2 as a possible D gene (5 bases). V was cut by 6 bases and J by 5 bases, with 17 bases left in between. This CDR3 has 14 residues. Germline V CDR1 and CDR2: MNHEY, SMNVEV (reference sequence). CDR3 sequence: CASSTRRPVHEQYF. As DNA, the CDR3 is TGTGCCAGCAGCACTAGAAGGCCGGTTCACGAGCAGTACTTC.

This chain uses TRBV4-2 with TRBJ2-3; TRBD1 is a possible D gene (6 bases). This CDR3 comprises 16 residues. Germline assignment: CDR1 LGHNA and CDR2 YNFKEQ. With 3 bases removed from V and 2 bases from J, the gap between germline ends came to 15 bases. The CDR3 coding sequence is TGTGCCAGCAGCCAGGATGGGGGCTTACCCACAGATACGCAGTATTTT. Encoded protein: CASSQDGGLPTDTQYF.

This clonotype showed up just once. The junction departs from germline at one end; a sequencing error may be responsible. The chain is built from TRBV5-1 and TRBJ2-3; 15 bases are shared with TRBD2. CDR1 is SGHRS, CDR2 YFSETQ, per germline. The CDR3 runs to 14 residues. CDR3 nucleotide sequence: TGCACCAGCAGCCTTGGACTAGCGGGGGGGTCGCAGTATTTT. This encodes CTSSLGLAGGSQYF.

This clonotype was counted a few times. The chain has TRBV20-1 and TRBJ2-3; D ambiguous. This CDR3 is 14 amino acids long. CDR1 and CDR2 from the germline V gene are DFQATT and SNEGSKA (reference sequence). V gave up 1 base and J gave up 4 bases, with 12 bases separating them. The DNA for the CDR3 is TGCAGTGCTAGAGTGCGACTGGCAGCAGATACGCAGTATTTT. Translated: CSARVRLAADTQYF.

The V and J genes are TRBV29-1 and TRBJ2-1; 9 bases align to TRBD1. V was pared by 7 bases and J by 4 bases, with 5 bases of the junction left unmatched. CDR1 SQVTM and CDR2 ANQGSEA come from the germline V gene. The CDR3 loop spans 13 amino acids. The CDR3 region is CSGGQGPYNEQFF. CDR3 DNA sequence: TGCAGCGGGGGACAGGGTCCGTACAATGAGCAGTTCTTC.

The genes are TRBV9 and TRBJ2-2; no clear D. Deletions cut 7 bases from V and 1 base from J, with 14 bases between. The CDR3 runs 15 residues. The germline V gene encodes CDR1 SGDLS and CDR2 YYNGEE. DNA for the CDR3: TGTGCCAGCTCTGTCCATGGCATGAACACCGGGGAGCTGTTTTTT. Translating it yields CASSVHGMNTGELFF.

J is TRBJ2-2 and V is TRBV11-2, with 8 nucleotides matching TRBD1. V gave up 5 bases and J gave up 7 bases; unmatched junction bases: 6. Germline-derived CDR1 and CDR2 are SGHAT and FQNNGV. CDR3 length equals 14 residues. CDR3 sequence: CASSPGGGYGELFF. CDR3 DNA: TGTGCCAGCAGCCCAGGGGGCGGCTACGGGGAGCTGTTTTTT.

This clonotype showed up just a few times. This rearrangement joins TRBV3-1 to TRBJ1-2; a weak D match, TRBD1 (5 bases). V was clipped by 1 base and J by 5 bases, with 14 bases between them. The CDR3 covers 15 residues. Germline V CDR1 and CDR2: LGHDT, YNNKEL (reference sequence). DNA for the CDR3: TGTGCCAGCAGCCAAGGGGGCAGTGGCCGGTATGGCTACACCTTC. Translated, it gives CASSQGGSGRYGYTF.